This T cell receptor beta chain was retrieved from a study of T-cell reconstitution after alpha-beta-depleted transplantation in children. Whole-study results and caveats: High day-60 TCRbeta diversity in some patients came from surviving recipient T cells and thymic progenitors. Newly produced T cells mostly provided counts and TCRbeta diversity after one year, as hyperexpanded clones declined. Alpha-beta T cells about two months after transplant reportedly derived from several hundred expanded graft clones.

Unique molecular identifiers tagged the TCRbeta library. TCRdb called the PCR reads again in MiXCR, with one record for every CDR3 protein. This sample has 700,000 to 850,000 distinct CDR3 sequences, with under 20% found just once. Of note for this clonotype: Its antigen remains unidentified.

The CDR3 loop spans 12 amino acids. The V end lost 6 bases, the J end lost 4 bases, and 12 bases lay between the germline ends. The germline gives CDR1 DFQATT, CDR2 SNEGSKA (reference sequence). The sequences come from PBMCs, mostly from graft donor cells, collected 360 days after TCRalphabeta/CD19-depleted stem cell transplant. The chain has TRBV20-1 and TRBJ1-2; tentative D call: TRBD1 (6 bases). This sequence was found in a male patient younger than 18 who had a stem cell transplant for acute lymphoblastic leukemia, so the T cells may come from the graft donor. CDR3 sequence reads: CSAIQGTYGYTF. In nucleotides, the CDR3 is TGCAGTGCCATACAGGGTACCTATGGCTACACCTTC.